Each of the 8 T cell receptor beta chains below was sequenced from the same sample in a study of molecular identifiers for immune sequencing clone quantification. TCRdb re-called the PCR reads with MiXCR, one entry per CDR3 protein. Among a few hundred thousand distinct CDR3 sequences listed, around 23% were seen once. The specimen was naive CD8+ T cells from blood, with Jurkat cell RNA spiked in. Subset given: FACS-sorted CD8+CD4-CCR7+CD45RA+ naive T cells. These receptors were collected from a human donor in good health. Some libraries in this study had Jurkat cell RNA spiked in.

The CDR3 sequence: CASSQDSMETGGFENEQFF. CDR3 coding DNA: TGTGCCAGCAGCCAAGATTCGATGGAGACAGGGGGTTTCGAGAATGAGCAGTTCTTC. The chain employs TRBV4-2 and TRBJ2-1; 9 bases match TRBD1. The germline CDR1 and CDR2 sequences are LGHNA and YNFKEQ. This CDR3 has 19 residues. V lost 0 bases to trimming and J lost 7 bases; unmatched junction nucleotides: 16.

In its sample, this clonotype was seen many times. The rearrangement joins TRBV5-6 to TRBJ1-4; D unresolved. The CDR3 contains 13 residues. Per germline, CDR1 SGHDT and CDR2 YYEEEE. Trimming cost V 4 bases and J 6 bases, with 10 bases left between them. This CDR3 reads CASSAEVDEKLFF. In nucleotides, the CDR3 is TGTGCCAGCAGCGCCGAGGTGGATGAAAAACTGTTTTTT.

This clonotype was recorded many times. V is TRBV5-1 and J is TRBJ2-7, with D perhaps assigned TRBD1 or TRBD2 (5 bases each). CDR1 SGHRS and CDR2 YFSETQ come from the germline V gene. Trimming stripped 4 bases from V and 2 bases from J, with 13 bases between. This CDR3 has 14 amino acids. CDR3 in amino acids: CASSIGDGAYEQYF. In DNA, the CDR3 is TGCGCCAGCAGCATAGGGGACGGAGCCTACGAGCAGTACTTC.

The V gene is TRBV4-1, the J gene TRBJ2-2; possible D gene TRBD2, 6 bases. The V end was cut by 4 bases, the J end by 6 bases, with 12 bases between. CDR3 size: 14 residues. CDR1 is MGHRA, CDR2 YSYEKL, per germline. The CDR3, as DNA: TGCGCCAGCAGCCTGACTAGTCGTGCCGGGGAGCTGTTTTTT. Protein sequence: CASSLTSRAGELFF.

The genes are TRBV19 and TRBJ2-7, with a weak D call TRBD2 (6 bases). The CDR3 has 15 residues. Germline CDR1 is LNHDA and CDR2 is SQIVND (reference sequence). The V and J ends lost 0 bases and 2 bases respectively, with 11 bases between them. The CDR3 region has the DNA TGTGCCAGTAGTATAGAATGGACTACCACCTACGAGCAGTACTTC. This sequence encodes CASSIEWTTTYEQYF.

This clonotype was counted many times. The chain employs TRBV7-9 and TRBJ2-4; 9 nucleotides agree with TRBD1. The CDR3 has 16 amino acids. V shed 5 bases, J shed 0 bases, and the junction held 5 bases outside the gene matches. CDR1 SEHNR and CDR2 FQNEAQ come from the germline V gene (reference sequence). In DNA, the CDR3 is TGTGCCAGCAGCCCGGGACAGGGACTAGCCAAAAACATTCAGTACTTC. Protein: CASSPGQGLAKNIQYF.

The chain uses TRBV9 and TRBJ2-5; TRBD1 matches at 7 bases. V was clipped by 6 bases and J by 5 bases; unmatched bases: 4. Germline CDR1 is SGDLS and CDR2 is YYNGEE. This CDR3 spans 12 amino acids. CDR3 coding DNA: TGTGCCAGCAAGGGGGCCGAGGAGACCCAGTACTTC. Translated: CASKGAEETQYF.

The V call is TRBV6-1, the J call TRBJ2-7; 10 bases align to TRBD2. Unmatched junction bases numbered 6, after V lost 5 bases and J lost 2 bases. This CDR3 has 15 residues. Germline CDR1 and CDR2: MNHNS and SASEGT. The CDR3 sequence is CASSIDTSGTYEQYF. CDR3 bases: TGTGCCAGCAGTATTGATACTAGCGGGACCTACGAGCAGTACTTC.